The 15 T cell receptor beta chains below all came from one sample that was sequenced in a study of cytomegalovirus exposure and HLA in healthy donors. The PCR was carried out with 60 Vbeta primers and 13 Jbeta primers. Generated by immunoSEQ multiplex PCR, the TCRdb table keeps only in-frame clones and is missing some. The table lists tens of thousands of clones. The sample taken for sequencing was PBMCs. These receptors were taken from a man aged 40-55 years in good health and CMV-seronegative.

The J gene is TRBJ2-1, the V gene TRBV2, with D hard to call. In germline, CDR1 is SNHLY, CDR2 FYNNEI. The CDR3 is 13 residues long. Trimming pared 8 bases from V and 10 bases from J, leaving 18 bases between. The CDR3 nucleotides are TGTGCCAGCCGAGTACAGTCCGTAGGAGAGCAGTTCTTC. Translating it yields CASRVQSVGEQFF. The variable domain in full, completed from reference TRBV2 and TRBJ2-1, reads EPEVTQTPSHQVTQMGQEVILRCVPISNHLYFYWYRQILGQKVEFLVSFYNNEISEKSEIFDDQFSVERPDGSNFTLKIRSTKLEDSAMYFCASRVQSVGEQFFGPGTRLTVL.

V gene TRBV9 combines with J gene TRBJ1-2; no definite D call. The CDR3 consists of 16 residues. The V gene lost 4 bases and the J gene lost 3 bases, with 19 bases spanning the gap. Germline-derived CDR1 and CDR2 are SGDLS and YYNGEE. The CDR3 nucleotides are TGTGCCAGCAGCACAAAGGCGGTACAAAAGGACTATGGCTACACCTTC. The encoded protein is CASSTKAVQKDYGYTF.

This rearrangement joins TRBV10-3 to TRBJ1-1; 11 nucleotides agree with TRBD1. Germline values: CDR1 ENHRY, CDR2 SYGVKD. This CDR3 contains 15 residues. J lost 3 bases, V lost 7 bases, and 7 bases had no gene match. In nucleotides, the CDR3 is TGTGCCATCAAGCGGACAGGGGGCCGGGACACTGAAGCTTTCTTT. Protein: CAIKRTGGRDTEAFF.

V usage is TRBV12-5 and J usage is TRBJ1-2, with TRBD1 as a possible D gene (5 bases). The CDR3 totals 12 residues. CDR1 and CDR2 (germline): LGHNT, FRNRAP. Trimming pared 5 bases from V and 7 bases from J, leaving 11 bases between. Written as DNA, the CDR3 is TGTGCTAGTGGTCCCCCAAGGGGTGGCTACACCTTC. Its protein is CASGPPRGGYTF.

In nucleotides, the CDR3 is TGTGCCAGCAGCCAACAGATACAAGCTTTCTTT. Protein sequence: CASSQQIQAFF. The V gene is TRBV7-9, the J gene TRBJ1-1; the D is unclear. V shed 5 bases and J shed 9 bases, with 10 bases lying between them. Germline V lookup: CDR1 SEHNR, CDR2 FQNEAQ (reference sequence). This CDR3 comprises 11 residues.

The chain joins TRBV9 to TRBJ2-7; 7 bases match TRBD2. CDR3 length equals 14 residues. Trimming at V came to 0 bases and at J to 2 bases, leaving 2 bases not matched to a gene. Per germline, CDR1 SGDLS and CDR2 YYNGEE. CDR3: CASSVGRGAYEQYF. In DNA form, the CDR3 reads TGTGCCAGCAGCGTAGGACGGGGGGCCTACGAGCAGTACTTC.

CDR3 sequence: CVSGRYNEQFF. The DNA for the CDR3 is TGTGTAAGCGGGAGATACAATGAGCAGTTCTTC. The J gene is TRBJ2-1, the V gene TRBV30; 8 positions match TRBD2. The CDR3 extends over 11 amino acids. Germline loops: CDR1 GTSNPN, CDR2 SVGIG (reference sequence).

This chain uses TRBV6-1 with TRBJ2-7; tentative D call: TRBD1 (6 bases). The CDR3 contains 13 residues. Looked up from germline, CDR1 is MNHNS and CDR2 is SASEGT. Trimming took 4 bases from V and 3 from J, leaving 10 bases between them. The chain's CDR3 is CASSVEQGYEQYF. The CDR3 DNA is TGTGCCAGCAGTGTAGAACAGGGCTACGAGCAGTACTTC.

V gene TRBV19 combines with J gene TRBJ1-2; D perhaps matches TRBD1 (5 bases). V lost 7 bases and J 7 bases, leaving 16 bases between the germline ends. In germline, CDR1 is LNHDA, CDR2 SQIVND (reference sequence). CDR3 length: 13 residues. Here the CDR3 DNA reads TGTGCCAGTAAACCCGCGGGGGTAGGTGGCTACACCTTC. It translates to CASKPAGVGGYTF.

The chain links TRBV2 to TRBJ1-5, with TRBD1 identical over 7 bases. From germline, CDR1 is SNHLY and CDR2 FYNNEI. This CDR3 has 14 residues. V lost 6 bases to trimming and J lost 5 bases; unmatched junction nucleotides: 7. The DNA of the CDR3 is TGTGCCAGCAGAGGGACAGAAGTTTATCAGCCCCAGCATTTT. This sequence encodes CASRGTEVYQPQHF.

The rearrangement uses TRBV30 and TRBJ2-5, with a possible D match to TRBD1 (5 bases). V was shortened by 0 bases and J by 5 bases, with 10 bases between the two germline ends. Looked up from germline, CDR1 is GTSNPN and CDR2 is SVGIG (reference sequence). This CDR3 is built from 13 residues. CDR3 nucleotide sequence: TGTGCCTGGAGTGTTAAGGGGCCGGAGACCCAGTACTTC. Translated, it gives CAWSVKGPETQYF.

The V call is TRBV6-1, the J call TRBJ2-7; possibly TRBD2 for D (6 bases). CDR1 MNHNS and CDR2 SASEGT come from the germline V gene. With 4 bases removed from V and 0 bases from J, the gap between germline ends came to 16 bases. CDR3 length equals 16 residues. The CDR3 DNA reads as TGTGCCAGCAGTGCGGAGGGGCCAACCTCCTCCTACGAGCAGTACTTC. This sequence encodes CASSAEGPTSSYEQYF.

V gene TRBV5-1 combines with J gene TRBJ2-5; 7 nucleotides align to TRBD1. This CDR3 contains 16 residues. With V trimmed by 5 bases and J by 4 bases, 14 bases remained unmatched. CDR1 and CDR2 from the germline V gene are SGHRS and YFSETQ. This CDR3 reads CASRGPDREGLETQYF. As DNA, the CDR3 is TGCGCCAGCAGAGGCCCAGACAGGGAAGGTTTAGAGACCCAGTACTTC.

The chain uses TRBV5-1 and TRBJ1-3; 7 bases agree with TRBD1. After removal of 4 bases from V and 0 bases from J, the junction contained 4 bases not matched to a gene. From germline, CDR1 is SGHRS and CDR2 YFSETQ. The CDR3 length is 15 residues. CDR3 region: CASSLTGSSGNTIYF. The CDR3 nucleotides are TGCGCCAGCAGCCTGACAGGGAGCTCTGGAAACACCATATATTTT. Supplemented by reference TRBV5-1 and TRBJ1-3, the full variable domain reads KAGVTQTPRYLIKTRGQQVTLSCSPISGHRSVSWYQQTPGQGLQFLFEYFSETQRNKGNFPGRFSGRQFSNSRSEMNVSTLELGDSALYLCASSLTGSSGNTIYFGEGSWLTVV.

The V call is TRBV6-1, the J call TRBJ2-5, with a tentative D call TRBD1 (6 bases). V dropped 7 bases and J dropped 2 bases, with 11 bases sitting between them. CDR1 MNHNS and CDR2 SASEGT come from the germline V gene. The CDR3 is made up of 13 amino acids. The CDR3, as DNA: TGTGCCAGCAAAGGGACACCTCAAGAGACCCAGTACTTC. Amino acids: CASKGTPQETQYF.